This TCR beta chain originates from a study of cytomegalovirus exposure and HLA in healthy donors. Nominally healthy donors provided the samples, though records likely missed some immune exposures. 13 Jbeta primers and 60 Vbeta primers were used for the PCR. Sequencing was performed with immunoSEQ multiplex PCR; in TCRdb, only in-frame clones are kept and a portion is missing. This sample has some 110,000 clones; roughly 80% occur once, and the top ten carry 1.5% to 2%. This CDR3 is built from 16 residues. V lost 5 bases to trimming and J lost 1 base, with 14 bases between them. The germline gives CDR1 SSHAT, CDR2 FNYEAQ (reference sequence). This clone was detected only a few times.

The chain couples TRBV7-7 to TRBJ2-2; no reliable D call. The clonotype comes from a man aged 50 or older in good health and CMV-seronegative. Sequencing input: PBMCs. The CDR3 loop is CASSPNPYRNTGELFF. The CDR3 nucleotides read TGTGCCAGCAGCCCCAACCCCTACAGGAACACCGGGGAGCTGTTTTTT.